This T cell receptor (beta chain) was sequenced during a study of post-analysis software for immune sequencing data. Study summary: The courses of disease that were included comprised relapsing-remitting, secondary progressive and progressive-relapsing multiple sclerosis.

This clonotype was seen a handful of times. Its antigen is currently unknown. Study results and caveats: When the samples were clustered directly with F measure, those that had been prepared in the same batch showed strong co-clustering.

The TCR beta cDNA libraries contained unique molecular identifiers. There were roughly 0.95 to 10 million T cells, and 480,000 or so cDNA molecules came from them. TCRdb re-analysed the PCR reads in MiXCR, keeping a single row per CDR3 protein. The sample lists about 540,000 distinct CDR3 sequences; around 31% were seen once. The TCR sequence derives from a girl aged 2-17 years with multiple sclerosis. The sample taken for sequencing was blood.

Here the CDR3 DNA reads TGTGCCAGCAGTTTCGGAGCAGGGATGGGCTATGGCTACACCTTC. Protein product: CASSFGAGMGYGYTF. The chain carries TRBV28 and TRBJ1-2, with D perhaps matching TRBD1 (5 bases). CDR1 MDHEN and CDR2 SYDVKM come from the germline V gene. V shed 3 bases and J shed 4 bases, with 15 bases lying between them. This CDR3 spans 15 amino acids.